This TCR beta chain was profiled in a study of siplizumab effects on memory and regulatory T cells (dated by TCRdb to about 2019). With respect to the entire study: The effect of the anti-CD2 antibody siplizumab on alloreactive T-cell subsets was examined in allogeneic mixed lymphocyte reactions constructed from human PBMCs. Broader findings and caveats from the paper: Because sequences at frequencies below about 10^-5 were poorly captured, only a minor fraction of alloreactive clones could be mapped back to unstimulated subsets. Among mappable alloreactive CD4+ clones, the Treg-derived fraction averaged 68.8% with siplizumab versus 25% to 30% in control reactions. About 75-96% of proliferating CD4+ or CD8+ clones could not be given a naive or memory phenotype. Whether proliferating Tregs from siplizumab cultures were suppressive was not functionally confirmed. Compared with memory T cells, unstimulated naive T cells appeared more diverse, and naive cells seemed to make a substantial contribution to the alloresponse. Siplizumab significantly lowered the cumulative frequency of alloreactive sequences that could be traced to unstimulated CD4+ memory T cells.

Via the germline V gene, CDR1 is LGHNA and CDR2 YSLEER. The germline ends are 7 bases apart after V is trimmed by 0 bases and J by 7 bases. The CDR3 goes from the cysteine to the phenylalanine over 13 residues. Only the CDR3 portion is preserved as DNA: 39 bases, with reading frame beginning at the first base. Sorted unstimulated T cells, along with proliferating T cells recovered from mixed lymphocyte reactions, underwent TCRbeta CDR3 sequencing. Fresh whole blood from nine to ten HLA-typed healthy donors was used as the source from which PBMCs were isolated. Unstimulated CD4+ regulatory T cells were FACS-sorted to map the origin of alloreactive clones. As regards this clone: Its antigen has not been determined. The record has no base qualities; no much larger clone is one base away.

Library creation used the immunoSEQ multiplex PCR assay. The deep sequencing platform assayed around 94,000 TCR templates per sample. Genomic DNA extracted from sorted T cells was used for TCRbeta CDR3 sequencing. As for the authors' bioinformatics: The R programming language was used for clonal analysis of the TCRbeta CDR3 data. Alloreactive CD4+ and CD8+ clones were identified by comparing unstimulated samples to CFSE-low samples taken after the reaction. Regulatory or non-regulatory origin was assigned to alloreactive CD4+ clones by matching of sequences to sorted unstimulated Treg and non-Treg repertoires. What TCRdb holds here is the immuneACCESS table cut down to in-frame rearrangements. Part of the clones is not present; checked against another copy, under half of the missing clones reflect an unresolved V gene, and the others are unexplained. Clone size and V and J calls were adopted from that table, with D and trimming inferred from the DNA. The table for this sample lists 95,000 to 110,000 clones; over 90% of them were counted only once. Of the sample, around 0.62% is held by the ten largest clones.

Material for sequencing was Tregs sorted from blood. This sequence uses TRBV4-3 and TRBJ2-1, with an unclear D gene assignment. This TCR was sampled from a human donor in good health. The DNA sequence is given as TGCGCCAGCAGCCAAGACTCTGGGAATGAGCAGTTCTTC. The translation is CASSQDSGNEQFF.